This record concerns one TCR beta chain sequence. Its antigen is unknown. Nothing much larger sits one base from this clone, and base qualities are not available. The germline V end is reduced by 5 bases and the J end by 3 bases; junction bases left unmatched: 5. The CDR3 starts with the cysteine, ends with the phenylalanine, and has 16 residues. The retained sequence is limited to the CDR3, 48 bases, with the frame set at the first base. CDR1 and CDR2 (SGHTA, FQGNSA) derive from the germline V gene. The data derive from a study of shared clonotypes between healthy human individuals (TCRdb year 2020). About the investigation overall: The cohort comprised a couple of women and three men aged 18 to 49 years. To estimate repertoire size and how much clonotypes are shared between individuals, the study performed deep sequencing of blood TCR repertoires from five healthy adults. Between about 0.9 and 9 billion PBMCs per donor were obtained by leukapheresis. Libraries were prepared and TCR repertoires were sequenced by different laboratories using diverse techniques, in order to increase sequencing depth and limit assay-specific biases. For each donor, CD4 naive and CD4 memory were each run on three plates, CD8 naive on two plates, and CD8 memory on one plate.

TCR CDR3 regions were amplified from genomic DNA by multiplex PCR using the deep immunoSEQ assay. For each cell subset, the extracted genomic DNA was distributed evenly across all wells of several immunoSEQ 96-well plates, and each plate served as one replicate. For sorted subsets, roughly 200 ng genomic DNA, equal to 25,000 to 35,000 T cell genomes, was loaded into each replicate PCR. Purified libraries were measured with a Qubit 3.0 fluorometer, size-checked on a Bioanalyzer 2100, and measured again with the KAPA Library Quantification kit. Every immunoSEQ 96-well plate was sequenced on a dedicated single-read 150-cycle Illumina NextSeq 550 flow cell. The original methods were these. Because the immunoSEQ output held only junctional sequences and lacked quality scores, the filtering could not match the filtering applied to full-length reads. Sequences were annotated with PyIR, a Python wrapper for IgBLAST v1.9, using IMGT germline references to assign V/J genes and CDR3. Reads with weak V/J assignments (E-value above 1e-6), missing CDR3, stop codons, out-of-frame junctions, or ambiguous translated residues were removed. V3J clonotypes were defined as sequences sharing an identical inferred V gene, J gene, and CDR3 amino acid sequence. Percentage overlap between repertoires was computed as shared unique clonotypes divided by the size of the smaller repertoire. Repertoire richness was assessed with RTK rarefaction, the Chao1 estimator, and Recon v2.1 estimates of unobserved clonotypes. Generation probabilities for all TCRbeta clonotypes obtained by the gDNA method from a handful of donors were computed using OLGA. The table comes from immuneACCESS by way of TCRdb, which keeps in-frame sequences with V and J called. Part of the clones is missing from these tables; in studies checked, under half for an unresolved V gene and the rest for unknown reasons. V, J and clone size were drawn from that table, and D and trimming were deduced from the DNA. For this sample the table gives roughly 2.5 million clones, of which 85% to 95% were detected only once. More than 0.12% of the sample rests with the top ten.

Donors were healthy HIV-negative adults with no recently reported acute infections or vaccinations. All donors were Caucasian adults living in Nashville, Tennessee, USA. Magnetic negative selection was used to enrich CD4+ T cells, after which naive cells were positively selected on CD45RA and the negative fraction became the memory subset. Blood was obtained by leukapheresis, after which PBMCs were separated by Ficoll-Histopaque density gradient centrifugation and cryopreserved in liquid nitrogen vapor phase. Analytical flow cytometry was used to check the purity and quantity of every magnetically sorted T cell population. Each sorted fraction had its genomic DNA isolated and then quantified by UV absorbance on a Nanodrop 2000c. What the study reported, not specific to this receptor: Pairwise subsampling indicated that sequencing depth was expected to affect the degree of clonotype sharing among donors. Naive subsets generally had larger estimated clonotype richness than memory subsets. Higher generation probabilities were observed for clonotypes shared by all four sorted-subset donors than for non-shared clonotypes. Only blood was sampled, and tissue TCR repertoires likely differ from those in blood. Even with the large sequencing depth, rarefaction of the sorted-subset datasets indicated that sequencing was incomplete. When several donors were compared, the shared fraction of clonotypes was roughly 5% for naive CD4, around 3.6% for naive CD8, roughly 2.5% for memory CD4, and 0.3% to 0.5% for memory CD8. The small number of donors limited the genetic and exposure-history diversity represented.

Sequenced input: naive CD4+ T cells sorted from blood. The cell subset or site label here, explained by the study, means: CD45RA+ positively selected. The receptor's source is a man in his late teens or twenties in good health. The sequence links TRBV7-2 to TRBJ1-5; 12 of the junction bases match TRBD1. The DNA sequence reads TGTGCCAGCAGCCCGGGGACAGGGGGCCTCAATCAGCCCCAGCATTTT. The translation is CASSPGTGGLNQPQHF.